The clone carrying this T cell receptor beta chain was seen a handful of times. Its target is unknown. This specimen comes from a study of early T cells in non-severe SARS-CoV-2 infection. Across the study: Sequencing targeted bulk RNA from unsorted whole blood, leaving chains unpaired. Overall study findings and caveats: Lookups in VDJdb leaned toward anti-spike CD8 responses and missed private and CD4 specificities.

Unique molecular identifiers (one per individual cDNA molecule) were attached. Each CDR3 protein is one row after TCRdb ran MiXCR on the 5' RACE reads. This table holds approximately 64,000 distinct CDR3 sequences, less than 5% found once. Germline V CDR1 and CDR2: SGHRS, YFSETQ. V trimming: 0 bases; J trimming: 2 bases; junction bases outside the gene matches: 6. The CDR3 is 16 amino acids. Material for sequencing was whole blood. This sequence originates from an adult who was a healthcare worker with PCR-confirmed SARS-CoV-2 infection or an uninfected control (not recorded which). The chain joins TRBV5-1 to TRBJ2-3; 7 bases map to TRBD2. The CDR3 DNA reads as TGCGCCAGCAGCTTGGCCGCAAGCGGGGCCACAGATACGCAGTATTTT. This translates into CASSLAASGATDTQYF.